The TCR beta chain described here comes from a study of cytomegalovirus exposure and HLA in healthy donors. The PCR ran on 60 Vbeta and 13 Jbeta primers. Method: immunoSEQ multiplex PCR; TCRdb's copy keeps in-frame clones and lacks some. The sample has tens of thousands of clones, under 80% seen once. This CDR3 region has 15 residues. Trimming stripped 1 base from V and 4 bases from J, with 14 bases between. Germline V gives CDR1 SGDLS, CDR2 YYNGEE. This rearrangement joins TRBV9 to TRBJ1-2; perhaps TRBD1 as D (6 bases). The sequenced material came from PBMCs. The receptor was isolated from a male donor in good health and CMV-seropositive. The CDR3: CASSVSRGESYGYTF. As DNA, the CDR3 is TGTGCCAGCAGCGTAAGCAGGGGTGAGAGCTATGGCTACACCTTC.